This T cell receptor beta chain is from a study of patients and donors after allogeneic stem cell transplantation. CDR1 and CDR2 (germline): LNHNV, YYDKDF (reference sequence). This CDR3 comprises 14 residues. Trimming removed 0 bases from V and 3 bases from J, with 8 bases in between. This clonotype has a count of ten or more. TCRdb itself ran the RT-PCR reads through MiXCR, one entry per CDR3 protein. The sample yields 160,000 or so distinct CDR3 sequences, about a quarter seen once. This receptor was taken from a human donor who was either an allogeneic HSCT recipient or a stem cell or donor lymphocyte infusion donor (not recorded which). It is not recorded whose cells these are; they may come from a transplant donor. The specimen was blood, either unsorted or a sorted T cell fraction (not recorded which). This rearrangement joins TRBV15 to TRBJ1-1, with D unclear. CDR3 residues: CATSRDVVYTEAFF. In DNA, the CDR3 is TGTGCCACCAGCAGAGATGTAGTGTACACTGAAGCTTTCTTT.